This TCR beta chain was documented in a study of control samples from healthy donors and cancer patients. Produced via immunoSEQ multiplex PCR; TCRdb's table is partial and in-frame only. The sample lists some 79,000 clones, 87% occurring once. The sample comprised blood. The sequence was obtained from a woman in her forties or fifties in good health.

CDR3: CASSQNQGLAGDPGELFF. CDR3 sequence (DNA): TGTGCCAGCAGCCAAAATCAAGGACTAGCGGGAGATCCCGGGGAGCTGTTTTTT. V and J are TRBV14 and TRBJ2-2; 13 bases map to TRBD2. This CDR3 has 18 residues. The V and J ends lost 2 bases and 6 bases, in that order; junction bases with no gene match: 9. CDR1 and CDR2 (germline): SGHDN, FVKESK.